This T cell receptor beta chain was observed in a study of T cell responses to AZD1222 COVID-19 vaccine. Study observations and caveats: Clonal diversity was possibly underestimated, and white British individuals and females predominated among donors.

Comments on this clone: Its matching antigen is unknown. Its ends do not fully match the called genes, so a read error is possible.

Germline-derived CDR1 and CDR2 are LGHDT and YNNKEL (reference sequence). This CDR3 has 15 amino acids. Clones were sequenced by immunoSEQ multiplex PCR, and TCRdb holds only the in-frame ones, with some missing. This sample has about 120,000 clones, with around 91% found just once. The starting material was peripheral blood, obtained on day 0 of AZD1222 vaccination. The chain links TRBV3-1 (or the pseudogene TRBV3-2) to TRBJ1-3; D gene ambiguous. This receptor was identified in an adult in good health. The DNA for the CDR3 is TGTGCCAGCAGTCAAGGGTCCATCTCTGGAAACACCATATATTTT. This translates into CASSQGSISGNTIYF.